This T cell receptor beta chain is from a study of early T cells in non-severe SARS-CoV-2 infection. Study summary: Chains were not paired, and sequencing was done on bulk RNA from unsorted whole blood.

Study observations and caveats: Anti-spike CD8 responses were favored in VDJdb matching, and private and CD4 specificities were missed.

Individual cDNA molecules were tagged with unique molecular identifiers, the study reported. TCRdb fed the 5' RACE reads into MiXCR, producing one record per CDR3 protein. The sample lists approximately 37,000 distinct CDR3 sequences; roughly 5% were seen once. This clonotype has just a few counts. Its antigen remains unknown. The receptor's source is an adult who was a healthcare worker with PCR-confirmed SARS-CoV-2 infection or an uninfected control (not recorded which). Sequencing was done on a sample of whole blood.

Written as DNA, the CDR3 is TGTGCCAGCAGCCCGGCGTACGGCTATGGCTACACCTTC. Amino acids: CASSPAYGYGYTF. This chain uses TRBV11-2 with TRBJ1-2; no clear D gene. This CDR3 is built from 13 residues. With 5 bases removed from V and 4 bases from J, the gap between germline ends came to 11 bases. Per the germline V gene, CDR1 is SGHAT and CDR2 is FQNNGV.